One and the same sample provided the 14 T cell receptor beta chains below, sequenced in a study of shared clonotypes between healthy human individuals. The repertoire was sequenced with immunoSEQ multiplex PCR; TCRdb's copy has only in-frame clones and lacks some. The sample includes about 700,000 clones, approximately 90% of them seen just once. As defined, naive CD8 cells were CD45RO-negative and positively selected for CCR7, with terminally differentiated effector memory CD45RA+ cells excluded. Material: naive CD8+ T cells sorted from blood. Source of these receptors: a man aged 25 to 40 in good health.

V gene TRBV28 combines with J gene TRBJ2-3; D is undetermined. This CDR3 has 15 residues. V lost 1 base and J 2 bases, leaving 10 bases between the germline ends. Per germline, CDR1 MDHEN and CDR2 SYDVKM. DNA of the CDR3: TGTGCCAGCAGTTTATCACAGTTATTCACAGATACGCAGTATTTT. It codes for CASSLSQLFTDTQYF.

J is TRBJ1-1 and V is TRBV5-1; maybe TRBD1 (5 bases). The CDR3 is 13 amino acids. Germline loops: CDR1 SGHRS, CDR2 YFSETQ. Trimming cost V 3 bases and J 1 base, with 7 bases left between them. CDR3 sequence reads: CASSYTGNTEAFF. CDR3 sequence (DNA): TGCGCCAGCAGCTATACAGGGAACACTGAAGCTTTCTTT.

V and J are TRBV29-1 and TRBJ1-3; no clear D. This CDR3 is built from 14 residues. V gave up 6 bases and J gave up 0 bases, with 12 bases separating them. In germline, CDR1 is SQVTM, CDR2 ANQGSEA. CDR3 in amino acids: CSVTVPSSGNTIYF. Here the CDR3 DNA reads TGCAGCGTAACGGTTCCGAGCTCTGGAAACACCATATATTTT.

This chain links TRBV10-2 with TRBJ1-1; D is unresolved. From germline, CDR1 is WSHSY and CDR2 SAAADI. V shed 7 bases and J shed 6 bases, with 21 bases lying between them. The CDR3 length is 15 residues. The CDR3 reads CASNRTRFSGAEAFF. The CDR3 DNA sequence: TGCGCCAGCAACAGAACTCGTTTTTCTGGCGCTGAAGCTTTCTTT.

CDR3 DNA: TGTGCCAGCAGTTTAAGACAGGGGGCGTCGGGTGAGCAGTTCTTC. As protein: CASSLRQGASGEQFF. The V call is TRBV28, the J call TRBJ2-1, with 10 bases matching TRBD1. CDR3 size: 15 residues. Germline V lookup: CDR1 MDHEN, CDR2 SYDVKM. The J segment lost 9 bases and the V segment lost 2 bases, leaving 7 bases of the junction unmatched.

This chain connects TRBV6-6 to TRBJ2-5, with D possibly TRBD1 on 6 matching bases. The germline V gene has CDR1 MNHNY and CDR2 SVGAGI (reference sequence). V was cut by 6 bases and J by 6 bases, with 23 bases left in between. The CDR3 spans 16 residues. The DNA for the CDR3 is TGTGCCAGCAGCAAGGGGACACTGCACCCCGGGCAGACCCAGTACTTC. It translates to CASSKGTLHPGQTQYF.

This clone was recorded once. The CDR3 here is CATSSHSANQPQHF. The CDR3 bases are TGTGCCACCAGCAGCCATTCAGCAAATCAGCCCCAGCATTTT. This rearrangement joins TRBV15 to TRBJ1-5; D gene unclear. Trimming shortened V by 3 bases and J by 4 bases, and 10 bases separated the two germline ends. There are 14 residues in the CDR3. Germline V gene sequence: CDR1 LNHNV, CDR2 YYDKDF (reference sequence).

The V and J genes are TRBV5-1 and TRBJ1-3, with D possibly being TRBD1 (5 bases). The germline V gene encodes CDR1 SGHRS and CDR2 YFSETQ. V was clipped by 4 bases and J by 7 bases, with 21 bases between them. This CDR3 region has 16 residues. CDR3 region: CASSAASGTSENTIYF. The CDR3 DNA reads as TGCGCCAGCAGCGCGGCAAGCGGGACGAGTGAGAACACCATATATTTT.

This chain links TRBV7-3 with TRBJ2-1, with unresolved D. V dropped 5 bases and J dropped 5 bases, with 13 bases sitting between them. Germline CDR1 is SGHTA and CDR2 is FQGTGA. There are 14 residues in the CDR3. The CDR3 bases are TGTGCCAGCAGCCCCTGGCCTTCCGACAATGAGCAGTTCTTC. This codes for CASSPWPSDNEQFF.

The chain uses TRBV27 and TRBJ1-4, with TRBD1 matching 7 bases. The CDR3 is made up of 13 amino acids. Germline-derived CDR1 and CDR2 are MNHEY and SMNVEV (reference sequence). Trimming cost V 4 bases and J 8 bases; bases outside gene matches: 4. The CDR3 loop is CASSSGGSEKLFF. CDR3 sequence (DNA): TGTGCCAGCAGTTCAGGGGGATCCGAAAAACTGTTTTTT.

The V gene is TRBV10-3, the J gene TRBJ2-1; D possibly uses TRBD1 or TRBD2 (5 bases each). This CDR3 region has 14 residues. The V end lost 3 bases, the J end lost 7 bases, and 13 bases lay between the germline ends. CDR1 and CDR2 from the germline V gene are ENHRY and SYGVKD. The CDR3 loop is CAISDGEWGNEQFF. The CDR3 DNA is TGTGCCATCAGTGACGGGGAGTGGGGGAATGAGCAGTTCTTC.

This chain uses TRBV7-9 with TRBJ2-1, with 7 positions matching TRBD2. V shed 3 bases and J 6 bases; nucleotides not matched to a gene: 11. CDR1 and CDR2 from the germline V gene are SEHNR and FQNEAQ (reference sequence). The CDR3 runs 16 residues. In nucleotides, the CDR3 is TGTGCCAGCAGCTTCCCTCTGGGGGGGGTAGGCAATGAGCAGTTCTTC. Its translation: CASSFPLGGVGNEQFF.

The CDR3 region is CASSLAPAENLYNEQFF. Written as DNA, the CDR3 is TGTGCCAGCAGCTTAGCGCCAGCGGAGAACCTCTACAATGAGCAGTTCTTC. The chain recombines TRBV7-6 with TRBJ2-1, with D maybe TRBD2 (5 bases). Trimming cost V 0 bases and J 3 bases, with 15 bases left between them. There are 17 residues in the CDR3. Per germline, CDR1 SGHVS and CDR2 FNYEAQ.

V is TRBV28 and J is TRBJ2-7; 9 bases agree with TRBD2. V was pared by 6 bases and J by 2 bases, with 14 bases of the junction left unmatched. The CDR3 loop spans 17 amino acids. The V gene's germline CDR1 is MDHEN and CDR2 SYDVKM. This chain's CDR3 is CASSYTTGTSLTYEQYF. The DNA for the CDR3 is TGTGCCAGCAGCTACACCACCGGGACTAGCCTAACCTACGAGCAGTACTTC.